This TCR beta chain was retrieved from a study of blood T cell repertoires in COVID-19. Study-wide context: COVID-19 samples from acute and convalescent phases originated in the United States, Italy and Spain. PBMCs, B-cell-depleted T cells, or T cells were the source of the cDNA or gDNA that made up the material.

In the authors' workflow: From reference gene primer amplification, estimates of nucleated cell counts were derived. Sequencing used immunoSEQ multiplex PCR; TCRdb keeps in-frame clones, though not all of them. The D gene and trimming were derived from the DNA, and the V and J assignments and clone size from that table. Among 200,000 to 250,000 clones listed, around nine tenths were seen once. This CDR3 is built from 17 residues. The V end was cut by 2 bases, the J end by 1 base, with 17 bases between. CDR1 SGHVS and CDR2 FNYEAQ come from the germline V gene. Sequencing was performed on peripheral blood. This receptor was identified in a man younger than 35 with active or convalescent COVID-19. The J gene is TRBJ1-1, the V gene TRBV7-6; tentative D call: TRBD1 (5 bases). This CDR3 reads CASSLISMGLGNTEAFF. The CDR3 DNA follows: TGTGCCAGCAGCTTAATTTCGATGGGACTTGGGAACACTGAAGCTTTCTTT. Drawing the rest from reference TRBV7-6 and TRBJ1-1, the complete variable domain is GAGVSQSPRYKVTKRGQDVALRCDPISGHVSLYWYRQALGQGPEFLTYFNYEAQQDKSGLPNDRFSAERPEGSISTLTIQRTEQRDSAMYRCASSLISMGLGNTEAFFGQGTRLTVV.